The 32 T cell receptor beta chains in this list originate from one sample, sequenced in a study of response to subunit inactivated influenza vaccine. One entry per CDR3 protein results from TCRdb running MiXCR on the RT-PCR reads. The table shows about 540,000 distinct CDR3 sequences, with roughly 25% occurring only once. The data were also submitted as part of a second study, on T cells expressing NK-cell markers. That source adds: What made the TCR beta cDNA was 5'RACE template switching with UMIs.

The sample here was CD4+ T cells sorted from PBMCs, taken approximately 13 days after vaccination. The origin of the receptors is a man aged 50 to 60 who received an inactivated influenza vaccine.

This clonotype appeared a few times. The chain is built from TRBV12-3 or TRBV12-4 and TRBJ1-6; 7 nucleotides match TRBD1. The CDR3 is 15 amino acids. The V gene end was trimmed by 3 bases and the J gene end by 7 bases; junction bases not matched to a gene: 6. CDR3 sequence (DNA): TGTGCCAGCAGTTTTGAGGGCAGGGGGAATTCACCCCTCCACTTT. This gives the protein CASSFEGRGNSPLHF.

This clonotype was detected many times. J is TRBJ1-2 and V is TRBV28, with a possible D match to TRBD1 (6 bases). The CDR3 length is 11 residues. Germline lookup yields CDR1 MDHEN and CDR2 SYDVKM. Trimming shortened V by 5 bases and J by 7 bases, and 8 bases separated the two germline ends. The CDR3 DNA is TGTGCCAGCAGTCGGGACACTGGCTACACCTTC. Translating it yields CASSRDTGYTF.

The sample holds a few counts of this clonotype. J is TRBJ1-1 and V is TRBV5-1; D is possibly TRBD1 (5 bases). The CDR3 covers 15 residues. V was pared by 0 bases and J by 5 bases, with 14 bases between. Germline assignment: CDR1 SGHRS and CDR2 YFSETQ. The CDR3, as DNA: TGCGCCAGCAGCTTGGTGCCAGGGATGGGGACTGAAGCTTTCTTT. This codes for CASSLVPGMGTEAFF. Full variable domain (rest looked up from reference TRBV5-1 and TRBJ1-1): KAGVTQTPRYLIKTRGQQVTLSCSPISGHRSVSWYQQTPGQGLQFLFEYFSETQRNKGNFPGRFSGRQFSNSRSEMNVSTLELGDSALYLCASSLVPGMGTEAFFGQGTRLTVV.

The chain uses TRBV7-9 and TRBJ2-7; 10 bases match TRBD1. With V trimmed by 0 bases and J by 5 bases, 4 bases remained unmatched. Germline CDR1 and CDR2: SEHNR and FQNEAQ (reference sequence). The CDR3 is 15 amino acids. The CDR3: CASSLAGTGVNEQYF. In DNA, the CDR3 is TGTGCCAGCAGCTTAGCCGGGACAGGGGTAAACGAGCAGTACTTC.

This clonotype was seen a handful of times. The gene calls are TRBV24-1 and TRBJ1-2; D is unresolved. The CDR3 sequence is 14 residues long. Germline V CDR1 and CDR2: KGHDR, SFDVKD. Deletions cut 2 bases from V and 2 bases from J, with 8 bases between. The CDR3 is CATSDSMQNYGYTF. In DNA form, the CDR3 reads TGTGCCACCAGTGATTCAATGCAGAACTATGGCTACACCTTC.

The rearrangement uses TRBV29-1 and TRBJ2-3; D may be TRBD2 (7 bases). This CDR3 has 17 residues. Germline assignment: CDR1 SQVTM and CDR2 ANQGSEA. V gave up 4 bases and J gave up 5 bases, with 25 bases separating them. The CDR3, as DNA: TGCAGCGTTGTGGGGGGGGCCGCATCGGGAGTTATAGATACGCAGTATTTT. Protein: CSVVGGAASGVIDTQYF.

V usage is TRBV20-1 and J usage is TRBJ2-1; 7 nucleotides line up with TRBD2. With 6 bases clipped from V and 1 base from J, the junction kept 9 bases outside the gene matches. The CDR3 loop spans 15 amino acids. The germline V gene has CDR1 DFQATT and CDR2 SNEGSKA (reference sequence). The CDR3 spells CSALLAGQSYNEQFF. For the CDR3, the DNA is TGCAGTGCCCTTTTAGCGGGCCAATCCTACAATGAGCAGTTCTTC.

The J gene is TRBJ1-6, the V gene TRBV4-1; D is unclear. Germline values: CDR1 MGHRA, CDR2 YSYEKL. The CDR3 consists of 14 residues. Trimming took off 4 bases at V and 5 bases at J, with 9 bases between the two ends. CDR3 sequence reads: CASSPFLHNSPLHF. As DNA, the CDR3 is TGCGCCAGCAGCCCCTTCCTCCATAATTCACCCCTCCACTTT.

This clonotype was seen a few times. The chain has TRBV20-1 and TRBJ1-2; the D is unclear. CDR3 size: 12 residues. The V end lost 0 bases, the J end lost 13 bases, and 15 bases lay between the germline ends. The germline gives CDR1 DFQATT, CDR2 SNEGSKA (reference sequence). Here the CDR3 reads CSARDMGTLFTF. The CDR3 DNA sequence: TGCAGTGCTAGAGACATGGGCACCCTTTTCACCTTC.

This clonotype has a handful of counts. The chain carries TRBV29-1 and TRBJ2-3; D is unresolved. This CDR3 has 12 amino acids. The V end was cut by 0 bases, the J end by 5 bases, with 6 bases between. The germline gives CDR1 SQVTM, CDR2 ANQGSEA. The CDR3 reads CSVEEGRDTQYF. CDR3 coding DNA: TGCAGCGTTGAAGAGGGCAGAGATACGCAGTATTTT.

This chain uses TRBV7-2 with TRBJ1-1; D not certain. The CDR3 sequence is 15 residues long. V lost 0 bases and J lost 4, with 12 bases in between. Germline V gene lookup returns CDR1 SGHTA and CDR2 FQGNSA. CDR3 nucleotide sequence: TGTGCCAGCAGCTTAGCAGGGCAGATTGGCACTGAAGCTTTCTTT. Residues: CASSLAGQIGTEAFF.

The chain has TRBV10-3 and TRBJ2-7, with D perhaps being TRBD1 or TRBD2 (5 bases each). The germline CDR1 and CDR2 sequences are ENHRY and SYGVKD. Between the trimmed V and J ends, which lost 10 bases and 5 bases, there was a span of 15 bases. The CDR3 extends over 12 amino acids. CDR3 nucleotides: TGTGCCACGGGACCGGCTATGGACGAGCAGTACTTC. As protein: CATGPAMDEQYF.

V and J are TRBV5-1 and TRBJ2-5; D is ambiguous. With 0 bases removed from V and 2 bases from J, the gap between germline ends came to 17 bases. CDR1 is SGHRS and CDR2 is YFSETQ in the germline V gene. This CDR3 spans 17 amino acids. CDR3 sequence: CASSLAAWLWGQETQYF. Here the CDR3 DNA reads TGCGCCAGCAGCTTGGCCGCCTGGTTGTGGGGTCAAGAGACCCAGTACTTC.

This chain links TRBV3-1 with TRBJ2-3; TRBD2 matches at 8 bases. This CDR3 is built from 17 residues. The V gene's germline CDR1 is LGHDT and CDR2 YNNKEL (reference sequence). Trimming cost V 0 bases and J 5 bases; bases outside gene matches: 10. CDR3 DNA sequence: TGTGCCAGCAGCCAAGATATGGGACTAGTAAGAGGAGATACGCAGTATTTT. Translating gives CASSQDMGLVRGDTQYF.

This clonotype appeared once. This chain connects TRBV29-1 to TRBJ2-7, with 8 bases identical to TRBD1. J was trimmed by 7 bases and V by 4 bases; bases with no gene match: 9. CDR3 length: 13 amino acids. Germline CDR1 and CDR2: SQVTM and ANQGSEA. CDR3 protein: CSVARTGLGEQYF. CDR3 sequence (DNA): TGCAGCGTTGCACGGACAGGGTTGGGGGAGCAGTACTTC.

This chain links TRBV7-2 with TRBJ1-6; the D gene is possibly TRBD1 (5 bases). Germline CDR1 SGHTA, CDR2 FQGNSA. The CDR3 covers 15 residues. V was pared by 3 bases and J by 6 bases, with 12 bases between. DNA of the CDR3: TGTGCCAGCAGCTTGTTCAGGGATATTAATTCACCCCTCCACTTT. Protein product: CASSLFRDINSPLHF.

This clonotype turned up a few times. The rearrangement joins TRBV5-1 to TRBJ1-2; weak D call: TRBD1 (6 bases). There are 15 residues in the CDR3. Germline CDR1 SGHRS, CDR2 YFSETQ. V lost 4 bases, J lost 5 bases, and 18 bases lay in between. DNA for the CDR3: TGCGCCAGCAGCCCCGGGGGGCAGGGGCCATATGGCTACACCTTC. Protein sequence: CASSPGGQGPYGYTF.

V and J are TRBV7-2 and TRBJ2-7, with D tentatively TRBD1 or TRBD2 (5 bases each). Trimming removed 5 bases at V and 7 bases at J, with 15 bases between. The CDR3 contains 13 residues. The germline CDR1 and CDR2 sequences are SGHTA and FQGNSA. CDR3 DNA: TGTGCCAGCAGCGTCGGGGCCGCGGAGGAGCAGTACTTC. It specifies CASSVGAAEEQYF.

The chain couples TRBV20-1 to TRBJ1-2; D unclear. CDR3 length equals 10 residues. In germline, CDR1 is DFQATT, CDR2 SNEGSKA (reference sequence). Trimming cost V 7 bases and J 8 bases, with 11 bases left between them. CDR3: CSVPTGGYTF. The CDR3 DNA follows: TGCAGTGTCCCGACCGGAGGCTACACCTTC.

This clonotype was recorded many times. This CDR3 reads CASSPGTDTDTQYF. In DNA, the CDR3 is TGCGCCAGCAGCCCCGGGACCGACACAGATACGCAGTATTTT. The chain is built from TRBV5-1 and TRBJ2-3; the D call may be TRBD1 or TRBD2 (5 bases each). CDR3 length: 14 amino acids. V lost 4 bases, J lost 2 bases, and 11 bases lay in between. The V gene's germline CDR1 is SGHRS and CDR2 YFSETQ.

The V and J genes are TRBV20-1 and TRBJ1-1; 9 bases map to TRBD1. V gave up 5 bases and J gave up 1 base; unmatched junction bases: 14. Germline CDR1 and CDR2: DFQATT and SNEGSKA (reference sequence). The length of the CDR3 is 17 residues. Here the CDR3 DNA reads TGCAGTGCTTCCCGTCCAGGCCGGGACAGGGAGAACACTGAAGCTTTCTTT. Residues: CSASRPGRDRENTEAFF.

This rearrangement joins TRBV5-1 to TRBJ2-7; 8 nucleotides line up with TRBD1. Germline V gene data show CDR1 as SGHRS and CDR2 as YFSETQ. The length of the CDR3 is 14 residues. With 4 bases clipped from V and 3 bases from J, the junction kept 6 bases outside the gene matches. The CDR3 loop is CASSRGQANYEQYF. CDR3 nucleotides: TGCGCCAGCAGCCGGGGACAGGCGAACTACGAGCAGTACTTC.

This clonotype was picked up a small number of times. The chain joins TRBV2 to TRBJ2-1; D remains ambiguous. Trimming removed 1 base from V and 10 bases from J, with 17 bases in between. The CDR3 extends over 15 amino acids. In germline, CDR1 is SNHLY, CDR2 FYNNEI. In DNA, the CDR3 is TGTGCCAGCAGTGAAGGCGTGGGTGCTTACGGGGAGCAGTTCTTC. Translated, it gives CASSEGVGAYGEQFF.

This clonotype occurred many times. V gene TRBV12-3 or TRBV12-4 combines with J gene TRBJ1-1, with D uncertain. Trimming removed 5 bases at V and 1 base at J, with 17 bases between. CDR3 length: 16 residues. CDR3 nucleotides: TGTGCCAGCAGTCCCCCCGGCAGGCTAAAGAACACTGAAGCTTTCTTT. It yields the protein CASSPPGRLKNTEAFF.

This clonotype was seen only a few times. V is TRBV20-1 and J is TRBJ1-4, with TRBD1 identical over 9 bases. V lost 5 bases to trimming and J lost 16 bases; unmatched junction nucleotides: 14. The CDR3 runs to 13 residues. Germline V lookup: CDR1 DFQATT, CDR2 SNEGSKA (reference sequence). Here the CDR3 reads CSAGGTGRGLGFF. CDR3 bases: TGCAGTGCTGGCGGGACAGGGAGAGGGTTGGGGTTTTTT.

V and J are TRBV5-1 and TRBJ2-3, with D possibly TRBD1 on 5 matching bases. Trimming took 1 base from V and 3 from J, leaving 12 bases between them. CDR1 SGHRS and CDR2 YFSETQ come from the germline V gene. The CDR3 is 15 residues long. CDR3 coding DNA: TGCGCCAGCAGCTTGCAGGGATTAATGACAGATACGCAGTATTTT. This gives the protein CASSLQGLMTDTQYF. Drawing the rest from reference TRBV5-1 and TRBJ2-3, the complete variable domain is KAGVTQTPRYLIKTRGQQVTLSCSPISGHRSVSWYQQTPGQGLQFLFEYFSETQRNKGNFPGRFSGRQFSNSRSEMNVSTLELGDSALYLCASSLQGLMTDTQYFGPGTRLTVL.

This clonotype turned up a few times. This rearrangement joins TRBV28 to TRBJ2-7, with 8 bases that match TRBD1. CDR3 length: 15 amino acids. Germline CDR1 reads MDHEN; CDR2 reads SYDVKM. V was pared by 5 bases and J by 2 bases, with 8 bases of the junction left unmatched. This CDR3 reads CASSPLDRAAYEQYF. The CDR3 nucleotides are TGTGCCAGCAGTCCCCTGGACAGGGCAGCCTACGAGCAGTACTTC.

The rearrangement links TRBV11-2 to TRBJ2-5, with D tentatively TRBD2 (7 bases). There are 13 residues in the CDR3. Germline CDR1 reads SGHAT; CDR2 reads FQNNGV. The germline V and J ends were trimmed by 5 bases and 5 bases, with 12 bases remaining between them. The CDR3 DNA sequence: TGTGCCAGCAGCGGCGGCGGGGGCGAGACCCAGTACTTC. Its protein is CASSGGGGETQYF.

The chain uses TRBV9 and TRBJ2-5, with TRBD2 as a possible D gene (6 bases). The germline V gene has CDR1 SGDLS and CDR2 YYNGEE. The CDR3 is 14 residues long. Trimming took 0 bases from V and 5 from J, leaving 11 bases between them. CDR3 loop: CASSVGSGAETQYF. For the CDR3, the DNA is TGTGCCAGCAGCGTAGGATCGGGAGCGGAGACCCAGTACTTC. The full variable domain, completed using reference TRBV9 and TRBJ2-5, is DSGVTQTPKHLITATGQRVTLRCSPRSGDLSVYWYQQSLDQGLQFLIQYYNGEERAKGNILERFSAQQFPDLHSELNLSSLELGDSALYFCASSVGSGAETQYFGPGTRLLVL.

The genes are TRBV11-2 and TRBJ2-5, with D possibly being TRBD1 (5 bases). V was cut by 3 bases and J by 1 base, with 12 bases left in between. Germline CDR1 reads SGHAT; CDR2 reads FQNNGV. CDR3 length equals 15 residues. The CDR3 loop reads CASSFGRAPQETQYF. As DNA, the CDR3 is TGTGCCAGCAGCTTTGGCAGGGCCCCCCAAGAGACCCAGTACTTC.

V is TRBV11-2 and J is TRBJ2-1; D remains unclear. V was shortened by 3 bases and J by 9 bases, with 12 bases between the two germline ends. The CDR3 sequence is 13 residues long. The germline V gene encodes CDR1 SGHAT and CDR2 FQNNGV. Here the CDR3 reads CASSFLGYGEQFF. The CDR3 DNA sequence: TGTGCCAGCAGCTTCTTGGGGTATGGTGAGCAGTTCTTC.

This clonotype was observed at least ten times. The rearrangement joins TRBV7-2 to TRBJ2-1, with D tentatively TRBD1 (5 bases). The germline V and J ends were trimmed by 1 base and 7 bases, with 11 bases remaining between them. In germline, CDR1 is SGHTA, CDR2 FQGNSA. The CDR3 is made up of 14 amino acids. The CDR3 DNA reads TGTGCCAGCAGCTTAGACAGGATGGGGAATGAGCAGTTCTTC. Residues: CASSLDRMGNEQFF.